What follows are 12 T cell receptor beta chains derived from one specimen sequenced in a study of cytomegalovirus exposure and HLA in healthy donors. In the PCR, 60 Vbeta and 13 Jbeta primers were used. Repertoires were generated with immunoSEQ multiplex PCR, while TCRdb's copy carries only in-frame clones and drops some. The top ten clones hold approximately 4.2% of a sample with 95,000 or so clones, 80% to 85% of them seen once. Sample: PBMCs. The receptor set was obtained from a woman aged 70-85 years in good health and CMV-seropositive.

The J gene is TRBJ1-1, the V gene TRBV28; the D gene is possibly TRBD1 (5 bases). This CDR3 region has 14 residues. V lost 2 bases and J 4 bases, leaving 11 bases between the germline ends. Germline-derived CDR1 and CDR2 are MDHEN and SYDVKM. This CDR3 is CASSLLTGSTEAFF. CDR3 in DNA: TGTGCCAGCAGTTTACTTACAGGTTCCACTGAAGCTTTCTTT. The full variable domain, with the rest looked up from reference TRBV28 and TRBJ1-1, is DVKVTQSSRYLVKRTGEKVFLECVQDMDHENMFWYRQDPGLGLRLIYFSYDVKMKEKGDIPEGYSVSREKKERFSLILESASTNQTSMYLCASSLLTGSTEAFFGQGTRLTVV.

This chain links TRBV7-3 with TRBJ2-2; 7 bases match TRBD1. CDR1 and CDR2 from the germline V gene are SGHTA and FQGTGA. V dropped 1 base and J dropped 7; count of bases not matched to a gene: 3. The CDR3 is made up of 14 amino acids. The CDR3 is CASSLKGAGGELFF. The CDR3 DNA is TGTGCCAGCAGCTTAAAGGGGGCCGGCGGGGAGCTGTTTTTT.

The chain uses TRBV27 and TRBJ2-5; TRBD2 aligns across 7 bases. The end of the DNA fits TRBJ2-7 better, so the J call may be wrong. The CDR3 is 14 residues long. In germline, CDR1 is MNHEY, CDR2 SMNVEV (reference sequence). CDR3 residues: CASTPTGGLYEQYF. The CDR3 region has the DNA TGTGCCAGCACCCCTACGGGAGGTCTCTACGAGCAGTACTTC.

The rearrangement links TRBV2 to TRBJ2-1; 7 bases are shared with TRBD2. Looked up from germline, CDR1 is SNHLY and CDR2 is FYNNEI. The CDR3 contains 14 residues. V was pared by 4 bases and J by 5 bases, with 5 bases of the junction left unmatched. The CDR3: CASSGASGHNEQFF. CDR3 coding DNA: TGTGCCAGCAGTGGTGCTAGCGGACACAATGAGCAGTTCTTC.

The chain uses TRBV11-2 and TRBJ1-4; D possibly corresponds to TRBD1 (5 bases). Per the germline V gene, CDR1 is SGHAT and CDR2 is FQNNGV. This CDR3 region has 15 residues. V was trimmed by 5 bases and J by 3 bases, leaving 13 bases between them. In DNA, the CDR3 is TGTGCCAGCAGCCGCGGGACCTCAGCTAATGAAAAACTGTTTTTT. It is translated as CASSRGTSANEKLFF.

The chain carries TRBV7-9 and TRBJ2-7, with 11 bases lining up with TRBD1. Trimming at V came to 5 bases and at J to 5 bases, leaving 8 bases not matched to a gene. The CDR3 has 15 amino acids. Germline V CDR1 and CDR2: SEHNR, FQNEAQ (reference sequence). CDR3 bases: TGTGCCAGCAGCCACCGGGACAGGGGGATCCACGAGCAGTACTTC. This encodes CASSHRDRGIHEQYF.

The chain is built from TRBV4-3 and TRBJ2-3, with a weak D call TRBD2 (6 bases). Germline V lookup: CDR1 LGHNA, CDR2 YSLEER. This CDR3 region has 13 residues. Trimming cost V 1 base and J 7 bases, with 9 bases left between them. The chain's CDR3 is CASSQGTTYTQYF. In DNA form, the CDR3 reads TGCGCCAGCAGCCAAGGGACTACCTATACGCAGTATTTT.

The chain recombines TRBV19 with TRBJ2-2, with TRBD1 identical over 10 bases. This CDR3 comprises 16 residues. Looked up from germline, CDR1 is LNHDA and CDR2 is SQIVND (reference sequence). V shed 5 bases, J shed 5 bases, and the junction held 8 bases outside the gene matches. The CDR3 nucleotides are TGTGCCAGTAGTTCCCGGACAGGGGGAGGAACCGGGGAGCTGTTTTTT. Protein: CASSSRTGGGTGELFF.

The V call is TRBV7-3, the J call TRBJ2-1; D ambiguous. The CDR3 consists of 14 residues. Germline CDR1 is SGHTA and CDR2 is FQGTGA. Trimming shortened V by 2 bases and J by 8 bases, and 13 bases separated the two germline ends. CDR3 sequence reads: CASSLSSPLDEQFF. CDR3 in DNA: TGTGCCAGCAGCTTATCGTCCCCCCTCGATGAGCAGTTCTTC.

V usage is TRBV7-2 and J usage is TRBJ2-7; a weak D match, TRBD1 (6 bases). CDR1 and CDR2 (germline): SGHTA, FQGNSA. V dropped 0 bases and J dropped 2 bases, with 11 bases sitting between them. The CDR3 totals 15 residues. The CDR3 is CASSLAAGETYEQYF. CDR3 DNA: TGTGCCAGCAGCTTAGCCGCAGGGGAGACCTACGAGCAGTACTTC.

The J gene is TRBJ2-3, the V gene TRBV7-6; 7 bases agree with TRBD1. This CDR3 is 16 amino acids long. V lost 5 bases and J lost 2; bases outside the gene matches: 10. Germline V gene sequence: CDR1 SGHVS, CDR2 FNYEAQ. The chain's CDR3 is CASSVIRDSTTDTQYF. The CDR3 nucleotides are TGTGCCAGCAGCGTGATCCGGGACAGTACCACAGATACGCAGTATTTT.

The chain has TRBV7-6 and TRBJ2-7; D might be TRBD2 (6 bases). This CDR3 spans 14 amino acids. V was cut by 6 bases and J by 3 bases, with 15 bases left in between. Germline V CDR1 and CDR2: SGHVS, FNYEAQ. The CDR3 region is CASSLQRANYEQYF. As DNA, the CDR3 is TGTGCCAGCAGTCTCCAGCGGGCGAACTACGAGCAGTACTTC.